Listed below are T cell receptor beta chains from one sample, sequenced in a study of blood T cell repertoires in COVID-19. Clones were read by immunoSEQ multiplex PCR, and TCRdb kept only the in-frame ones, dropping some. The sample shows just over 50,000 clones, 85% to 90% of them seen only once. Sequences were obtained from peripheral blood. The receptors come from a man older than 75 with active COVID-19. CDR3s include the opening cysteine and the closing phenylalanine or tryptophan. Each record gives: D gene, clone size, V gene, J gene, CDR3 DNA, CDR3 protein. D genes are given only for firm matches. Clone size is not always given. Where it is, it says once, few, many or a class for expanded clones.

D gene: TRBD2; clone size: once; V gene: TRBV24-1; J gene: TRBJ2-7; CDR3 DNA: TGTGCCACCAGTGATTTCGGGGGGATCGAGTACTTC; CDR3 protein: CATSDFGGIEYF
D gene: NA; clone size: NA; V gene: TRBV24-1; J gene: TRBJ2-1; CDR3 DNA: TGTGCCACCAGTGAATCCGGGAAGCCCGCAGTGCAGTTCTTC; CDR3 protein: CATSESGKPAVQFF
D gene: TRBD2; clone size: NA; V gene: TRBV7-6; J gene: TRBJ2-5; CDR3 DNA: TGTGCCAGCAGCTTAGCGTCTAGCGGAGAGAGGGAGACCCAGTACTTC; CDR3 protein: CASSLASSGERETQYF
D gene: NA; clone size: NA; V gene: TRBV14; J gene: TRBJ1-1; CDR3 DNA: TGTGCCAGCAGCCAAGAACTGGGAGGGAACACTGAAGCTTTCTTT; CDR3 protein: CASSQELGGNTEAFF
D gene: TRBD1; clone size: NA; V gene: TRBV28; J gene: TRBJ2-5; CDR3 DNA: TGTGCCAGCAGTGACGGACAGGGGGGCAAAGAGACCCAGTACTTC; CDR3 protein: CASSDGQGGKETQYF
D gene: TRBD2; clone size: NA; V gene: TRBV6-6; J gene: TRBJ2-1; CDR3 DNA: TGTGCCAGCAGTTACTCCGCAGCGGGAGGTCCGTTCTTC; CDR3 protein: CASSYSAAGGPFF
D gene: TRBD1; clone size: NA; V gene: TRBV28; J gene: TRBJ1-5; CDR3 DNA: TGTGCCAGCAGTTGGCCGGGACAGGGACGAGGGAGCAATCAGCCCCAGCATTTT; CDR3 protein: CASSWPGQGRGSNQPQHF
D gene: TRBD2; clone size: NA; V gene: TRBV2; J gene: TRBJ2-1; CDR3 DNA: TGTGCCAGCAGTGAACCTGGCGGGAGGGCCGGGAGGAACAATGAGCAGTTCTTC; CDR3 protein: CASSEPGGRAGRNNEQFF
D gene: TRBD2; clone size: NA; V gene: TRBV5-8; J gene: TRBJ2-3; CDR3 DNA: TGTGCCAGCAGTTTGAGGGGACTAGCGGGAGTAGATACGCAGTATTTT; CDR3 protein: CASSLRGLAGVDTQYF
D gene: NA; clone size: once; V gene: TRBV9; J gene: TRBJ2-6; CDR3 DNA: TGTGCCAGCAGCGTCGGCTCTGGGGCCAACGTCCTGACTTTC; CDR3 protein: CASSVGSGANVLTF
D gene: NA; clone size: NA; V gene: TRBV10-3; J gene: TRBJ2-2; CDR3 DNA: TGTGCCATCAGTGCCACGGGGGCCGGGGAGCTGTTTTTT; CDR3 protein: CAISATGAGELFF
D gene: NA; clone size: NA; V gene: TRBV5-1; J gene: TRBJ2-1; CDR3 DNA: TGCGCCAGCAGCTTGGGGGGCCGGAACAATGAGCAGTTCTTC; CDR3 protein: CASSLGGRNNEQFF
D gene: TRBD2; clone size: NA; V gene: TRBV3-1/TRBV3-2; J gene: TRBJ2-5; CDR3 DNA: TGTGCCAGCAGCCATCTGGCTAGCGGGAGCACAGAGACCCAGTACTTC; CDR3 protein: CASSHLASGSTETQYF
D gene: TRBD1; clone size: NA; V gene: TRBV10-1; J gene: TRBJ1-1; CDR3 DNA: TGCGCCAGCAGTGAGGGGACAGGGGTGAACACTGAAGCTTTCTTT; CDR3 protein: CASSEGTGVNTEAFF
D gene: NA; clone size: NA; V gene: TRBV28; J gene: TRBJ2-3; CDR3 DNA: TGTGCCAGCAGTTTAAATCCAGCGATCTCAGATACGCAGTATTTT; CDR3 protein: CASSLNPAISDTQYF
D gene: TRBD1; clone size: NA; V gene: TRBV5-1; J gene: TRBJ2-7; CDR3 DNA: TGCGCCAGCAGCTTATCGGACAGGGGTGAGCAGTACTTC; CDR3 protein: CASSLSDRGEQYF
D gene: TRBD1; clone size: NA; V gene: TRBV15; J gene: TRBJ2-3; CDR3 DNA: TGTGCCACCAGCAGCCGGACAGGTTCAGATACGCAGTATTTT; CDR3 protein: CATSSRTGSDTQYF
D gene: TRBD1; clone size: NA; V gene: TRBV2; J gene: TRBJ1-2; CDR3 DNA: TGTGCCAGCAGTGAGAGGGGGACAGGGTTATATGGCTACACCTTC; CDR3 protein: CASSERGTGLYGYTF
D gene: NA; clone size: NA; V gene: TRBV19; J gene: TRBJ1-6; CDR3 DNA: TGTGCCAGTAACCAGGGTTCAGGAAATTCACCCCTCCACTTT; CDR3 protein: CASNQGSGNSPLHF
D gene: NA; clone size: NA; V gene: TRBV12-2; J gene: TRBJ1-1; CDR3 DNA: TGTGCAAGTCGCCACAATCCTCGCAGGGCCCTTATGAACACTGAAGCTTTCTTT; CDR3 protein: CASRHNPRRALMNTEAFF
D gene: NA; clone size: once; V gene: TRBV9; J gene: TRBJ1-5; CDR3 DNA: TGTGCCAGCAGCGTAGGTTTTAGGACAGCATGTCAGCCCCAGCATTTT; CDR3 protein: CASSVGFRTACQPQHF
D gene: TRBD1; clone size: NA; V gene: TRBV11-2; J gene: TRBJ1-3; CDR3 DNA: TGTGCCAGCAGCTTCCCCGGGACAGGGAACACCATATATTTT; CDR3 protein: CASSFPGTGNTIYF
D gene: TRBD1; clone size: NA; V gene: TRBV4-1; J gene: TRBJ2-1; CDR3 DNA: TGCGCCAGCAGCCCGGGACAGGGAATCTACAATGAGCAGTTCTTC; CDR3 protein: CASSPGQGIYNEQFF
D gene: TRBD1; clone size: NA; V gene: TRBV4-2; J gene: TRBJ2-1; CDR3 DNA: TGTGCCAGCAGCCAAGGCCGGCAGGGGGCGTATGAGCAGTTCTTC; CDR3 protein: CASSQGRQGAYEQFF
D gene: NA; clone size: NA; V gene: TRBV11-2; J gene: TRBJ2-1; CDR3 DNA: TGTGCCAGCAGCTTAGAACAGGTCAGTGAGCAGTTCTTC; CDR3 protein: CASSLEQVSEQFF
D gene: TRBD2; clone size: NA; V gene: TRBV6-2/TRBV6-3; J gene: TRBJ2-1; CDR3 DNA: TGTGCCAGCAGTTACTCTTCCCCCCTAGCGGGAGCTAATGAGCAGTTCTTC; CDR3 protein: CASSYSSPLAGANEQFF
D gene: NA; clone size: NA; V gene: TRBV5-6; J gene: TRBJ2-5; CDR3 DNA: TGTGCCAGCAGCCCCTCACGGCAGGGAACCTTTTTTGGGGGGGAGACCCAGTACTTC; CDR3 protein: CASSPSRQGTFFGGETQYF
D gene: NA; clone size: NA; V gene: TRBV30; J gene: TRBJ2-2; CDR3 DNA: TGTGCCTGGAGTGTGACGGGGGCCGGGGAGCTGTTTTTT; CDR3 protein: CAWSVTGAGELFF
D gene: TRBD1; clone size: NA; V gene: TRBV9; J gene: TRBJ1-3; CDR3 DNA: TGTGCCAGCAGCGCCGGACAGGGGTATTCTGGAAACACCATATATTTT; CDR3 protein: CASSAGQGYSGNTIYF
D gene: TRBD1; clone size: NA; V gene: TRBV24-1; J gene: TRBJ2-7; CDR3 DNA: TGTGCCACCAGTGGGCCAGGGGGCAGTTACGAGCAGTACTTC; CDR3 protein: CATSGPGGSYEQYF
D gene: NA; clone size: NA; V gene: TRBV15; J gene: TRBJ2-1; CDR3 DNA: TGTGCCACCAGCAGAGATTTGGCTAGCGTGGACAATGAGCAGTTCTTC; CDR3 protein: CATSRDLASVDNEQFF
D gene: NA; clone size: NA; V gene: TRBV4-3; J gene: TRBJ2-1; CDR3 DNA: TGCGCCAGCAGCCAATACAAGGGGGACAATGAGCAGTTCTTC; CDR3 protein: CASSQYKGDNEQFF
D gene: TRBD1; clone size: NA; V gene: TRBV28; J gene: TRBJ1-5; CDR3 DNA: TGTGCCAGCCTGCCCGTGACAGGGATGCAACAGCCCCAGCATTTT; CDR3 protein: CASLPVTGMQQPQHF
D gene: TRBD1; clone size: NA; V gene: TRBV6-4; J gene: TRBJ2-5; CDR3 DNA: TGTGCCAGCAGAAGACCGGGACAGACTTACCAAGAGACCCAGTACTTC; CDR3 protein: CASRRPGQTYQETQYF
D gene: TRBD1; clone size: NA; V gene: TRBV28; J gene: TRBJ1-2; CDR3 DNA: TGTGCCGTCAGAGTAGGGGGGACAGGGGATTTTGGCTACACCTTC; CDR3 protein: CAVRVGGTGDFGYTF
D gene: TRBD2; clone size: few; V gene: TRBV7-9; J gene: TRBJ2-7; CDR3 DNA: TGTGCCAGCAGCCCGCCTAGCGGGAGTTCGTACGAGCAGTACTTC; CDR3 protein: CASSPPSGSSYEQYF
D gene: NA; clone size: NA; V gene: TRBV28; J gene: TRBJ1-3; CDR3 DNA: TGTGCCAGCAGTTCACCCCGACAGGCCTCTGGAAACACCATATATTTT; CDR3 protein: CASSSPRQASGNTIYF
D gene: NA; clone size: NA; V gene: TRBV28; J gene: TRBJ2-3; CDR3 DNA: TGTGCCAGCAAGGAGACCGCAGATACGCAGTATTTT; CDR3 protein: CASKETADTQYF
D gene: TRBD2; clone size: few; V gene: TRBV7-2; J gene: TRBJ2-1; CDR3 DNA: TGTGCCAGCAGCATTAGCGGGGGGGCCCTCTATGAGCAGTTCTTC; CDR3 protein: CASSISGGALYEQFF
D gene: NA; clone size: few; V gene: TRBV11-2; J gene: TRBJ2-5; CDR3 DNA: TGTGCCAGCAGCCCTGGGACACTCGTGACCCAGTACTTC; CDR3 protein: CASSPGTLVTQYF
D gene: NA; clone size: NA; V gene: TRBV11-1; J gene: TRBJ1-1; CDR3 DNA: TGTGCCAGCAGCTTGCAACAGGGATTGAACACTGAAGCTTTCTTT; CDR3 protein: CASSLQQGLNTEAFF
D gene: NA; clone size: NA; V gene: TRBV27; J gene: TRBJ2-3; CDR3 DNA: TGTGCCAGCAGTTTATCTTCCCTGAGGTCAGATACGCAGTATTTT; CDR3 protein: CASSLSSLRSDTQYF
D gene: TRBD1; clone size: NA; V gene: TRBV18; J gene: TRBJ2-6; CDR3 DNA: TGTGCCAGCTCACGCTCGACAGGGCTCCCTGGGGCCAACGTCCTGACTTTC; CDR3 protein: CASSRSTGLPGANVLTF
D gene: NA; clone size: NA; V gene: TRBV3-1/TRBV3-2; J gene: TRBJ2-5; CDR3 DNA: TGTGCCAGTAAAAGGCGTGGAGGGGAAGAGACCCAGTACTTC; CDR3 protein: CASKRRGGEETQYF
D gene: NA; clone size: once; V gene: TRBV30; J gene: TRBJ2-3; CDR3 DNA: TGTGCCTGGAGCCCTGGAGGGACAGATACGCAGTATTTT; CDR3 protein: CAWSPGGTDTQYF
D gene: NA; clone size: NA; V gene: TRBV18; J gene: TRBJ2-2; CDR3 DNA: TGTGCCAGCTCGCCACAGAGCTCGAACACCGGGGAGCTGTTTTTT; CDR3 protein: CASSPQSSNTGELFF
D gene: NA; clone size: NA; V gene: TRBV5-1; J gene: TRBJ2-1; CDR3 DNA: TGCGCCAGCAGCTTGGTCCCGATTAAGACAGGCAACAATGAGCAGTTCTTC; CDR3 protein: CASSLVPIKTGNNEQFF
D gene: TRBD2; clone size: NA; V gene: TRBV6-5; J gene: TRBJ2-7; CDR3 DNA: TGTGCCAGCACCACCCGGGGCGGGAGGGCCGACGAGCAGTACTTC; CDR3 protein: CASTTRGGRADEQYF
D gene: TRBD1; clone size: NA; V gene: TRBV2; J gene: TRBJ2-3; CDR3 DNA: TGTGCACAGGGGGCTAGCGGTATATCAGATACGCAGTATTTT; CDR3 protein: CAQGASGISDTQYF
D gene: TRBD1; clone size: NA; V gene: TRBV7-2; J gene: TRBJ2-2; CDR3 DNA: TGTGCCAGCAGTGGGACAGATGGTTTCACCGGGGAGCTGTTTTTT; CDR3 protein: CASSGTDGFTGELFF
D gene: NA; clone size: NA; V gene: TRBV6-5; J gene: TRBJ2-7; CDR3 DNA: TGTGCCAGCAGCTCAGGGGAGTCCTACGAGCAGTACTTC; CDR3 protein: CASSSGESYEQYF
D gene: NA; clone size: NA; V gene: TRBV5-6; J gene: TRBJ2-7; CDR3 DNA: TGTGCCAGCAGCGAAACCCAAGAGGGAGAGCAGTACTTC; CDR3 protein: CASSETQEGEQYF
D gene: TRBD1; clone size: NA; V gene: TRBV7-2; J gene: TRBJ2-2; CDR3 DNA: TGTGCCAGCAGCCCAGACCGGGACAGCAACACCGGGGAGCTGTTTTTT; CDR3 protein: CASSPDRDSNTGELFF